This TCR beta chain was identified in a study of liver allograft versus peripheral blood T cells. Study details: Comparisons were made between T cell receptor repertoires found in transplanted livers and those circulating in recipients' peripheral blood.

Via MiXCR, TCRdb re-called the reads, giving one row per CDR3 protein. The sample contains 1,500 to 2,000 distinct CDR3 sequences, approximately 15% of which appear only once. V was clipped by 5 bases and J by 4 bases, with 4 bases between them. The CDR3 totals 11 residues. Germline V CDR1 and CDR2: SGHTA, FQGNSA. This clonotype is medium-sized (0.01 to 0.1%) in the sample. Its antigen is currently unknown. Notes on the study in general: Intragraft T cell receptor repertoires of liver allografts were reportedly distinct from those in peripheral blood.

The receptor was derived from a human patient who had a liver transplant. Some T cells may have come from the graft donor. The gene calls are TRBV7-2 and TRBJ2-3; no definite D call. The CDR3 DNA is TGTGCCAGCAGCGGGGCAGATACGCAGTATTTT. The encoded protein is CASSGADTQYF.